These T cell receptor beta chains were read from a single sample in a study of blood T cell repertoires in COVID-19. Profiling relied on immunoSEQ multiplex PCR, and the TCRdb table lists in-frame clones only, not all of them. The sample lists around 120,000 clones; around 86% were seen once. Sequences were obtained from peripheral blood. The receptors originated from a woman between 65 and 79 years old with acute or convalescent COVID-19. Each CDR3 is given with its conserved first and last residue.

TRBV20-1	TRBJ1-1	CSARESTEAFF
TRBV5-4	TRBJ2-7	CASSLRSGGYEQYF
TRBV20-1	TRBJ2-5	CSARGPGTQYF
TRBV9	TRBJ1-4	CASSVGQSNEKLFF
TRBV25-1	TRBJ1-2	CASSEWSGQDYGYTF
TRBV2	TRBJ2-7	CASSEQYEQYF
TRBV27	TRBJ2-7	CASSLSRAGDPYEQYF
TRBV9	TRBJ1-1	CASSVGSHSLTEAFF
TRBV2	TRBJ2-3	CASSRTLAVLVDTQYF
TRBV7-9	TRBJ1-6	CASSPASGTGLYNSPLHF
TRBV20-1	TRBJ1-5	CSASMRVGNQPQHF
TRBV6-5	TRBJ1-5	CASSGQGKGQPQHF
TRBV6-5	TRBJ2-5	CASSPSGTQYF
TRBV9	TRBJ1-2	CASRKTGSDGYTF
TRBV5-8	TRBJ1-5	CASSLDRGATGNQPQHF
TRBV7-9	TRBJ2-5	CASSPRQIEETQYF
TRBV6-1	TRBJ1-5	CASSEMGEGYQPQHF
TRBV19	TRBJ1-5	CASSITGFGDQPQHF
TRBV5-1	TRBJ2-3	CASSLVGAVTDTQYF
TRBV4-1	TRBJ1-4	CASSQASRGKEEKLFF
TRBV6-5	TRBJ1-6	CASSYGAGENSPLHF
TRBV9	TRBJ2-1	CASSVDPLGSGGFNEQFF
TRBV19	TRBJ1-5	CASRRGYGNQPQHF
TRBV2	TRBJ1-5	CASSEGTENQPQHF
TRBV14	TRBJ1-2	CASSHFRGDYGYTF
TRBV5-1	TRBJ1-6	CASSLGTDNSPLHF
TRBV3-1/TRBV3-2	TRBJ2-5	CASSQGFREWTQYF
TRBV2	TRBJ1-6	CASGNAGSPNSPLHF
TRBV19	TRBJ2-3	CASSIRGFADTQYF
TRBV12-3/TRBV12-4	TRBJ2-1	CASTPGGWGEQFF
TRBV6-2/TRBV6-3	TRBJ2-3	CASSQTLTSGASTDTQYF
TRBV3-1/TRBV3-2	TRBJ1-1	CASSQVGANTEAFF
TRBV2	TRBJ2-2	CASSIGELFF
TRBV3-1/TRBV3-2	TRBJ2-7	CASSQDRDRGYEQYF
TRBV5-4	TRBJ1-6	CASSSTGGDSPLHF
TRBV5-1	TRBJ2-2	CASSRWTGSNTGELFF
TRBV5-1	TRBJ2-3	CASSLVGTGTDTQYF